The 16 T cell receptor beta chains reported below all come from one sample, sequenced in a study of blood T cell repertoires in COVID-19 (TCRdb year 2020). The protocol used for the library was the immunoSEQ multiplex PCR assay. This is the immuneACCESS table as TCRdb keeps it, with only in-frame sequences that have V and J called. A part of the clones is gone; compared with another copy, unresolved V genes explain less than half, and the rest is unexplained. The sample yields about 300,000 clones; roughly 89% were counted once. In total, the top ten clones hold less than 3.5% of the sample. The sample was PBMCs or T cells enriched from blood (not recorded which). These receptors all come from a woman between 50 and 59 years old who had been exposed to COVID-19.

This clone appeared once. The V call is TRBV14, the J call TRBJ2-7, with a weak D call TRBD2 (7 bases). Germline CDR1 reads SGHDN; CDR2 reads FVKESK. The CDR3 contains 15 residues. V dropped 4 bases and J dropped 2 bases, with 15 bases sitting between them. The CDR3 here is CASSPRGAITYEQYF. CDR3 sequence (DNA): TGTGCCAGCAGCCCTCGGGGGGCAATCACCTACGAGCAGTACTTC.

The V and J genes are TRBV3-1 (or the pseudogene TRBV3-2) and TRBJ1-2; TRBD1 aligns across 7 bases. The CDR3 has 14 amino acids. Germline CDR1 and CDR2: LGHDT and YNNKEL (reference sequence). V shed 0 bases and J 4 bases; nucleotides not matched to a gene: 2. CDR3 amino acids: CASSQDGTVYGYTF. In nucleotides, the CDR3 is TGTGCCAGCAGCCAAGATGGGACAGTCTATGGCTACACCTTC.

This clone was observed a single time. The chain is built from TRBV5-5 and TRBJ1-5; D uncertain. Germline CDR1 SGHKS, CDR2 YYEKEE (reference sequence). CDR3 size: 13 residues. V lost 4 bases, J lost 3 bases, and 8 bases lay in between. CDR3 bases: TGTGCCAGCAGCCCCGGGAACAATCAGCCCCAGCATTTT. This translates into CASSPGNNQPQHF.

The V gene is TRBV28, the J gene TRBJ2-3; maybe TRBD2 (5 bases). In germline, CDR1 is MDHEN, CDR2 SYDVKM. V was clipped by 6 bases and J by 0 bases, with 13 bases between them. This CDR3 contains 15 residues. CDR3 sequence (DNA): TGTGCCAGCAGGGAGCGGCAAACTAGCACAGATACGCAGTATTTT. Protein sequence: CASRERQTSTDTQYF.

The chain has TRBV11-2 and TRBJ1-4; D not certain. In germline, CDR1 is SGHAT, CDR2 FQNNGV. Between the trimmed V and J ends, which lost 7 bases and 7 bases, there was a span of 16 bases. This CDR3 region has 14 residues. CDR3: CASTPAGLREKLFF. The CDR3 DNA is TGTGCCAGCACCCCGGCAGGTCTTCGTGAAAAACTGTTTTTT.

The chain employs TRBV7-9 and TRBJ1-4, with a possible D match to TRBD1 (5 bases). Germline values: CDR1 SEHNR, CDR2 FQNEAQ (reference sequence). Trimming left V 1 base short and J 7 bases short, with 16 bases between. The CDR3 spans 16 residues. This chain's CDR3 is CASSLDYSSGGEKLFF. CDR3 in DNA: TGTGCCAGCAGCTTAGATTATTCCAGCGGGGGTGAAAAACTGTTTTTT.

The chain carries TRBV5-1 and TRBJ1-5; TRBD1 aligns across 8 bases. The germline gives CDR1 SGHRS, CDR2 YFSETQ. CDR3 length: 15 residues. V lost 0 bases and J lost 6; bases outside the gene matches: 5. The CDR3, as DNA: TGCGCCAGCAGCTTGGATCCAGGGGGCAGTCAGCCCCAGCATTTT. Amino acid sequence: CASSLDPGGSQPQHF.

V and J are TRBV5-1 and TRBJ2-1; 12 nucleotides match TRBD1. Germline CDR1 is SGHRS and CDR2 is YFSETQ. The CDR3 is 17 amino acids. J was trimmed by 2 bases and V by 2 bases; bases with no gene match: 5. CDR3 region: CASSFIGTGGAYNEQFF. CDR3 sequence (DNA): TGCGCCAGCAGCTTTATCGGGACAGGGGGCGCCTACAATGAGCAGTTCTTC.

The chain uses TRBV28 and TRBJ1-4; 7 bases fit TRBD1. The CDR3 is 15 amino acids. The V gene's germline CDR1 is MDHEN and CDR2 SYDVKM. V lost 6 bases and J lost 7; bases outside the gene matches: 11. CDR3: CASSTGTAWGEKLFF. CDR3 DNA: TGTGCCAGCAGCACAGGGACAGCCTGGGGTGAAAAACTGTTTTTT.

The table lists this clone with a few counts. The rearrangement joins TRBV18 to TRBJ1-2; D is ambiguous. Germline lookup yields CDR1 KGHSH and CDR2 LQKENI. Trimming took off 0 bases at V and 8 bases at J, with 13 bases between the two ends. This CDR3 has 14 amino acids. The CDR3 spells CASSPPGGSEGYTF. The CDR3, as DNA: TGTGCCAGCTCACCACCAGGAGGGTCAGAGGGCTACACCTTC.

V usage is TRBV4-1 and J usage is TRBJ1-6, with TRBD1 as a possible D gene (5 bases). The CDR3 is 16 residues long. Germline lookup yields CDR1 MGHRA and CDR2 YSYEKL. V lost 0 bases, J lost 2 bases, and 8 bases lay in between. This chain's CDR3 is CASSQDTGPYNSPLHF. The CDR3 nucleotides are TGCGCCAGCAGCCAAGATACAGGCCCCTATAATTCACCCCTCCACTTT.

The rearrangement joins TRBV28 to TRBJ2-7; maybe TRBD1 (6 bases). The CDR3 covers 15 residues. The V end lost 6 bases, the J end lost 2 bases, and 17 bases lay between the germline ends. CDR1 MDHEN and CDR2 SYDVKM come from the germline V gene. The CDR3: CASRPGVGATYEQYF. CDR3 nucleotides: TGTGCCAGCAGACCCGGGGTGGGGGCTACCTACGAGCAGTACTTC. Supplemented by reference TRBV28 and TRBJ2-7, the full variable domain reads DVKVTQSSRYLVKRTGEKVFLECVQDMDHENMFWYRQDPGLGLRLIYFSYDVKMKEKGDIPEGYSVSREKKERFSLILESASTNQTSMYLCASRPGVGATYEQYFGPGTRLTVT.

This clone was seen just once. The chain couples TRBV9 to TRBJ2-2, with 9 bases matching TRBD2. Trimming at V came to 7 bases and at J to 5 bases, leaving 6 bases not matched to a gene. Looked up from germline, CDR1 is SGDLS and CDR2 is YYNGEE. The CDR3 has 14 amino acids. The CDR3 region is CASSAGGKTGELFF. The CDR3 nucleotides are TGTGCCAGCTCAGCGGGGGGTAAGACCGGGGAGCTGTTTTTT.

This clone was counted between two and nine times. The rearrangement uses TRBV7-2 and TRBJ1-5; TRBD1 might be the D (5 bases). The germline V and J ends were trimmed by 4 bases and 8 bases, with 18 bases remaining between them. The CDR3 totals 15 residues. CDR1 is SGHTA and CDR2 is FQGNSA in the germline V gene. The CDR3 bases are TGTGCCAGCAGCTCGGGCGGGGGTAGAGTGGAGCCCCAGCATTTT. It specifies CASSSGGGRVEPQHF.

The chain is built from TRBV19 and TRBJ1-5; D perhaps matches TRBD1 (6 bases). Trimming removed 3 bases from V and 0 bases from J, with 18 bases in between. The CDR3 has 18 amino acids. From germline, CDR1 is LNHDA and CDR2 SQIVND (reference sequence). The CDR3 region is CASSIRKGDQYSNQPQHF. In nucleotides, the CDR3 is TGTGCCAGTAGTATCAGGAAGGGGGATCAATATAGCAATCAGCCCCAGCATTTT.

Only one count was recorded for this clone. The chain employs TRBV2 and TRBJ2-7, with a weak D call TRBD2 (6 bases). This CDR3 comprises 15 residues. The germline V and J ends were trimmed by 4 bases and 0 bases, with 13 bases remaining between them. Germline loops: CDR1 SNHLY, CDR2 FYNNEI. CDR3 sequence reads: CASSVAGTLSYEQYF. CDR3 sequence (DNA): TGTGCCAGCAGTGTGGCCGGGACTCTCTCCTACGAGCAGTACTTC.